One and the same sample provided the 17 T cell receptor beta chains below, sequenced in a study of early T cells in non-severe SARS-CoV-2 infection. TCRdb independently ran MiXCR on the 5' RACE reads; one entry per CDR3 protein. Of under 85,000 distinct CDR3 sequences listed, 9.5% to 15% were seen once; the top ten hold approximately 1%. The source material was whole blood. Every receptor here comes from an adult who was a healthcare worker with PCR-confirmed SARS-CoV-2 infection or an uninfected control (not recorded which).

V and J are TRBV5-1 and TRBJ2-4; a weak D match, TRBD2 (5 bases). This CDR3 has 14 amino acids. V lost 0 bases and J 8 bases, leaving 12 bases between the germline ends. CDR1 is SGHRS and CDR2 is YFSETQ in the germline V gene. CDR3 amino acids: CASSLGSPRDIQYF. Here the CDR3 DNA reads TGCGCCAGCAGCTTGGGGAGCCCGAGGGACATTCAGTACTTC.

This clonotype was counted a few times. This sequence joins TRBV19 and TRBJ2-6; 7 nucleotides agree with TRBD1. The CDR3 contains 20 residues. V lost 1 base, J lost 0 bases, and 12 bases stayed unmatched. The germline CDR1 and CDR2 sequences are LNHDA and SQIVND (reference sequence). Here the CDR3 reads CASSIGFRGQVFSGANVLTF. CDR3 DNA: TGTGCCAGTAGTATAGGCTTCCGCGGACAGGTCTTCTCTGGGGCCAACGTCCTGACTTTC.

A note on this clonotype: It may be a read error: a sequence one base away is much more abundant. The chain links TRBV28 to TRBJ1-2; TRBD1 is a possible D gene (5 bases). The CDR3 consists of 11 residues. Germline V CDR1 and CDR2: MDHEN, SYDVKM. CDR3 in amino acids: CVSRAGRNYTF. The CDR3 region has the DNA TGTGTCAGCAGGGCTGGACGGAACTACACCTTC.

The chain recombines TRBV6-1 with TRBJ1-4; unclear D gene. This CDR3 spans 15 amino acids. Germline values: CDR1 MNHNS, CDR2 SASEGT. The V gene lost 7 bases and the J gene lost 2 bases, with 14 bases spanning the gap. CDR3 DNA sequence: TGTGCCAGCACCAAACGAGGGTTTACTAATGAAAAACTGTTTTTT. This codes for CASTKRGFTNEKLFF.

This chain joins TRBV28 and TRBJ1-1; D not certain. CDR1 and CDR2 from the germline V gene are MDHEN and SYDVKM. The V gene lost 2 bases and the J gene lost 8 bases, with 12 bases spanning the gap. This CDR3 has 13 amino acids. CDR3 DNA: TGTGCCAGCAGTTTAAATGGGAGAGTGGAAGCTTTCTTT. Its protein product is CASSLNGRVEAFF.

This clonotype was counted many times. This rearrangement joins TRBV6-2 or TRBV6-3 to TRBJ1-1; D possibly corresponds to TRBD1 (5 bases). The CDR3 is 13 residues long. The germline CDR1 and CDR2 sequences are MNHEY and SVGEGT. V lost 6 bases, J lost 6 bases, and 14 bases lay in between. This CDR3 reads CASSAGLTAEAFF. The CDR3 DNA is TGTGCCAGCAGCGCAGGGTTAACGGCTGAAGCTTTCTTT.

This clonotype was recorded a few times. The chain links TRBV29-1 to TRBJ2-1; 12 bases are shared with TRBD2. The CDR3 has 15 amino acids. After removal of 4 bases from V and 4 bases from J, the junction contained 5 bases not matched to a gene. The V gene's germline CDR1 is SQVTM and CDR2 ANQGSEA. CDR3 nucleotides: TGCAGCGTTGTACTAGCGGGAGGACTATACAATGAGCAGTTCTTC. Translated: CSVVLAGGLYNEQFF.

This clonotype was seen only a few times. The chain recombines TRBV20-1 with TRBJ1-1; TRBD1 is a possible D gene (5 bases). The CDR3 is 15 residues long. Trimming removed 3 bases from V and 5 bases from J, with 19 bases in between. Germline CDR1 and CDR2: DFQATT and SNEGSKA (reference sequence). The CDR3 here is CSASFPRGGRTEAFF. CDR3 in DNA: TGCAGTGCTAGCTTCCCTAGGGGCGGAAGAACTGAAGCTTTCTTT.

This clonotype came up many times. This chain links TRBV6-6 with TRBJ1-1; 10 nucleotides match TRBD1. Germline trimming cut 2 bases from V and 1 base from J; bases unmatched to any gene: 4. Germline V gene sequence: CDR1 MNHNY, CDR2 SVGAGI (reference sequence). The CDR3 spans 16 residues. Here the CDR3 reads CASSYGTGVPNTEAFF. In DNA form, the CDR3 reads TGTGCCAGCAGTTACGGGACAGGGGTCCCGAACACTGAAGCTTTCTTT.

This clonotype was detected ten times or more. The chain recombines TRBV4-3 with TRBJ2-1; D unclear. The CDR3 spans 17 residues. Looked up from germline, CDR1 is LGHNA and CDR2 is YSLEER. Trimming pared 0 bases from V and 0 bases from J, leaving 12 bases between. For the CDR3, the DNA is TGCGCCAGCAGCCAAGAAGTTGTGCTCAGCTCCTACAATGAGCAGTTCTTC. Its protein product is CASSQEVVLSSYNEQFF.

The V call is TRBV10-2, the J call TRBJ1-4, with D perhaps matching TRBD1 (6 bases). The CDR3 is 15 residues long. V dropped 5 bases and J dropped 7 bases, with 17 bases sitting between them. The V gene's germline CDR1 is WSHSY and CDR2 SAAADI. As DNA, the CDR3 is TGCGCCAGCAGTCATAACAGGGAATTGGGTGAAAAACTGTTTTTT. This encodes CASSHNRELGEKLFF.

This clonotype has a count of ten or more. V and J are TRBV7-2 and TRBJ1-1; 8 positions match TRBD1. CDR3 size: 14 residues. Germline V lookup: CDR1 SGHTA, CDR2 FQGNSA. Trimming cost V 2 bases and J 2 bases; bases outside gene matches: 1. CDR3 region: CASSLSGGNTEAFF. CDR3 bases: TGTGCCAGCAGCTTATCAGGGGGCAACACTGAAGCTTTCTTT.

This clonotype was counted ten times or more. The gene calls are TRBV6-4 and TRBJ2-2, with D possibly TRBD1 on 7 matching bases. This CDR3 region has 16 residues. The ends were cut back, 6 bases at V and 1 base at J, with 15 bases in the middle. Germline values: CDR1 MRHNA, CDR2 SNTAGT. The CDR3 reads CASSPRGALNTGELFF. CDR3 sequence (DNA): TGTGCCAGCAGCCCCAGGGGGGCATTGAACACCGGGGAGCTGTTTTTT.

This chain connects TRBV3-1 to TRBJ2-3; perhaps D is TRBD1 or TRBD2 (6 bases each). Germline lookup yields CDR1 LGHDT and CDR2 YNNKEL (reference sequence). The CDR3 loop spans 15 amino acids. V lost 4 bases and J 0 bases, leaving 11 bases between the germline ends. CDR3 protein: CASSRTGASTDTQYF. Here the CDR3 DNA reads TGTGCCAGCAGCCGAACGGGGGCAAGCACAGATACGCAGTATTTT.

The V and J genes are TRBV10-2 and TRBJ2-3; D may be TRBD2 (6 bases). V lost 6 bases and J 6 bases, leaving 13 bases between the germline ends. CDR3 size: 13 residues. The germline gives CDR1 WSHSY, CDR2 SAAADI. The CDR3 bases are TGCGCCAGCAGGGAGGGTTATGGGGATACGCAGTATTTT. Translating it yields CASREGYGDTQYF.

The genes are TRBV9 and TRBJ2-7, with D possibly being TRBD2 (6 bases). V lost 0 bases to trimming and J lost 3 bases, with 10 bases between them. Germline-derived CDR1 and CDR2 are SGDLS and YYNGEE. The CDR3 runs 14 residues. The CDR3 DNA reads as TGTGCCAGCAGCGTAGGGGGTAGCGGCTACGAGCAGTACTTC. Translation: CASSVGGSGYEQYF.

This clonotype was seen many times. DNA of the CDR3: TGTGCCAGCAGTTTGCTAGCGGGCGAGCAGTACTTC. Translation: CASSLLAGEQYF. V usage is TRBV27 and J usage is TRBJ2-7, with TRBD2 matching over 8 bases. This CDR3 has 12 amino acids. CDR1 and CDR2 (germline): MNHEY, SMNVEV (reference sequence). J gave up 6 bases and V 3 bases, and 1 base lay outside the gene matches.